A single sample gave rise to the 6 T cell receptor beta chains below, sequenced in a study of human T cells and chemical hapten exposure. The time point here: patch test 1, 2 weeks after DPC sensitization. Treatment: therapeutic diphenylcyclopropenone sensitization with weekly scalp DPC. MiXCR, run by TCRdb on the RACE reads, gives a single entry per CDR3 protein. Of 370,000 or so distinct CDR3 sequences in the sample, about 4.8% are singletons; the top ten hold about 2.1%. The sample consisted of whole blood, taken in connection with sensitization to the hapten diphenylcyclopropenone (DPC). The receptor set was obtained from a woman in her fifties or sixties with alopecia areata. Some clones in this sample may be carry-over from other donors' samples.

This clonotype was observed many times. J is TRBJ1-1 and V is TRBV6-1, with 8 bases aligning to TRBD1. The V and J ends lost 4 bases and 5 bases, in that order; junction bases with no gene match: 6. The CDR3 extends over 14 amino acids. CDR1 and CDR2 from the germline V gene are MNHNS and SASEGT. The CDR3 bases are TGTGCCAGCAGTGTTCCGGGACAGGAGACTGAAGCTTTCTTT. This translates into CASSVPGQETEAFF.

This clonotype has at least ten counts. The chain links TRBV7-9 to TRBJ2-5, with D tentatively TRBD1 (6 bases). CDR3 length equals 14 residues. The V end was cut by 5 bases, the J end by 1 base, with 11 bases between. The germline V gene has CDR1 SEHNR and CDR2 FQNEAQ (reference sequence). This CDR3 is CASSLTGSQETQYF. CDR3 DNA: TGTGCCAGCAGCCTAACAGGGAGCCAAGAGACCCAGTACTTC.

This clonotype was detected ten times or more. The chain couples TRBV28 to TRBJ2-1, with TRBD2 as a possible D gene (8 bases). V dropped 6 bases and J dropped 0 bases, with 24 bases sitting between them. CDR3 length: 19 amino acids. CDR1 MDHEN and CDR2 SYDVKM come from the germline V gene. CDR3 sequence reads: CASRIATGLLAGSYNEQFF. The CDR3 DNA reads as TGTGCCAGCAGAATCGCGACAGGGCTGCTAGCGGGCTCCTACAATGAGCAGTTCTTC.

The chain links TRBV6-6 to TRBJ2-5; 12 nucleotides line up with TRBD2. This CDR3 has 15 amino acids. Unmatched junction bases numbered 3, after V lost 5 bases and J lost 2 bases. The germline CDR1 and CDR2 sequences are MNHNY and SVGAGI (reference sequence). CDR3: CASSGLAGKQETQYF. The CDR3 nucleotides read TGTGCCAGCAGTGGACTAGCGGGGAAACAAGAGACCCAGTACTTC.

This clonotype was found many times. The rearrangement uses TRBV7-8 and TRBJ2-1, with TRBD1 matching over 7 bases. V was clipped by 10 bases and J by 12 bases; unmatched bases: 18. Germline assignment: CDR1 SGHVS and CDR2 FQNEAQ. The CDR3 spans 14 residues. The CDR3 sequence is CATHGTAINEGQFF. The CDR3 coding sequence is TGTGCCACACACGGGACAGCCATAAATGAAGGGCAGTTCTTC.

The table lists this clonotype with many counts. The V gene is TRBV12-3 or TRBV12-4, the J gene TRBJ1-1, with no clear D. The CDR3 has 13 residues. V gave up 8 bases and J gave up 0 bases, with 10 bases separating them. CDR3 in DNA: TGTGCCAGCTCACCAACGGTGAACACTGAAGCTTTCTTT. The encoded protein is CASSPTVNTEAFF.